This T cell receptor (beta chain) originates from a study of shared clonotypes between healthy human individuals (dated by TCRdb to 2018 to 2021). Broadly, across the study: Two women and three men aged 18 to 49 years were included in the cohort. For each donor, three plates each were used for CD4 naive and CD4 memory, two plates were used for CD8 naive, and one plate was used for CD8 memory. Blood TCR repertoires of 5 or 6 healthy adults were deeply sequenced to estimate repertoire size and the extent of clonotype sharing between individuals. Different laboratories and diverse techniques were used to prepare libraries and sequence TCR repertoires, to increase sequencing depth and limit assay-specific biases. Leukapheresis yielded between about 0.85 and 10 billion PBMCs per donor.

Using the deep immunoSEQ assay, TCR CDR3 regions were amplified from genomic DNA by multiplex PCR. Extracted genomic DNA from each cell subset was spread evenly across all wells of several immunoSEQ 96-well plates, with each plate serving as a replicate. Each replicate PCR for sorted subsets received about 180 ng genomic DNA, equal to 28,000 or so T cell genomes. Purified libraries were quantified with a Qubit 3.0 fluorometer, sized on a Bioanalyzer 2100, and re-quantified with the KAPA Library Quantification kit. Each immunoSEQ 96-well plate was sequenced on its own single-read 150-cycle Illumina NextSeq 550 flow cell. In the paper's pipeline: Because only junctional sequences without quality scores were contained in the immunoSEQ output, filtering matching that applied to full-length reads could not be performed. To assign V/J genes and CDR3, sequences were annotated using PyIR, a Python wrapper for IgBLAST v1.9, with IMGT germline references. Reads were removed for weak V/J assignments (E-value above 1e-6), missing CDR3, stop codons, out-of-frame junctions, or ambiguous translated residues. V3J clonotypes were defined as sequences sharing the same inferred V gene, J gene, and CDR3 amino acid sequence. Percentage overlap between repertoires was calculated by dividing the number of shared unique clonotypes by the size of the smaller repertoire. RTK rarefaction, the Chao1 estimator, and Recon v2.1 estimates of unobserved clonotypes were used to assess repertoire richness. OLGA was used to compute generation probabilities for all TCRbeta clonotypes that the gDNA method yielded from a handful of donors. The clones in this table, taken by TCRdb from immuneACCESS, are in-frame only. Not every clone is retained; where verified, under half of the shortfall comes from an unresolved V gene, and the cause of the rest is unknown. The DNA gave D and trimming, while V, J and clone size come from that table. This sample holds fewer than 2.5 million clones; more than 85% were observed only once. Approximately 0.37% of the sample is held by the ten biggest clonotypes.

Healthy HIV-negative adults with no recently reported acute infections or vaccinations were included as donors. Every donor was a Caucasian adult residing in Nashville, Tennessee, USA. CD4+ T cells were enriched through magnetic negative selection, after which naive cells were positively selected on CD45RA and the remaining negative fraction served as the memory subset. After blood collection by leukapheresis, PBMCs were isolated using Ficoll-Histopaque density gradient centrifugation and then cryopreserved in the vapor phase of liquid nitrogen. Analytical flow cytometry was used to check the purity and quantity of each magnetically sorted T cell population. From each sorted fraction, genomic DNA was isolated and quantified by UV absorbance on a Nanodrop 2000c. The paper as a whole reports these results and caveats: Across a few donors, 5% to 6% of naive CD4, roughly 3.3% of naive CD8, 2.3% of memory CD4, and approximately 0.4% of memory CD8 clonotypes were shared. Estimated clonotype richness was generally larger for naive than for memory subsets. Incomplete sequencing was indicated by rarefaction of sorted-subset datasets, despite the large sequencing depth. Pairwise subsampling indicated that sequencing depth was expected to affect the degree of clonotype sharing among donors. Compared with non-shared clonotypes, clonotypes shared by all four sorted-subset donors had higher generation probabilities. Sampling was restricted to blood, and TCR repertoires in tissues likely differ from the TCR repertoires found in blood. Because the study included a small number of donors, the genetic and exposure-history diversity represented was limited.

A remark on this clone: It lacks a known antigen. Base quality data are lacking; no much larger clone is found one base away.

Per the germline V gene, SGHRS is the CDR1 and YFSETQ is the CDR2. The CDR3 has 14 amino acids, counting the end cysteine and phenylalanine. The CDR3 DNA has 42 bases and is translated from base 1. The V and J ends are trimmed by 0 bases and 7 bases, leaving 13 bases between them. This TCR derives from a man between 18 and 29 years old in good health. Some clones in this sample may be carry-over from other donors' samples. Source material: naive CD4+ T cells from PBMCs. The meaning of the sample's cell subset or site label: CD45RA+ positively selected. The V and J genes are TRBV5-1 and TRBJ2-5; the D gene remains uncertain. In nucleotide form, the sequence is TGCGCCAGCAGCTTGGTGGACCGCTTGTGGACCCAGTACTTC. This gives the protein CASSLVDRLWTQYF.